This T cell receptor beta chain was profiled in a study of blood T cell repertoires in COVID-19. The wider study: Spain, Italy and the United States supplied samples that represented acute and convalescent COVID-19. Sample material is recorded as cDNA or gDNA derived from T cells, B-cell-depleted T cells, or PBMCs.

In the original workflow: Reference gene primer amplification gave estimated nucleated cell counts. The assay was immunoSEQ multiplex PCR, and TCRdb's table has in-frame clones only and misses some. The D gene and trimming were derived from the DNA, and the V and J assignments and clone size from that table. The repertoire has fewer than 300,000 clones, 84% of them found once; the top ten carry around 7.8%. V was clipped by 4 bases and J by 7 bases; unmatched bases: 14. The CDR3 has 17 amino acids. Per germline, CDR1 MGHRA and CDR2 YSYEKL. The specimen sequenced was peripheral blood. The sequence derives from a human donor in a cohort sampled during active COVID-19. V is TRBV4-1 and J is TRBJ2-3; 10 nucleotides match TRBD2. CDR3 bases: TGCGCCAGCAGCCCCATGGGAAGTAGCGGGAGGCAATATACGCAGTATTTT. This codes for CASSPMGSSGRQYTQYF.